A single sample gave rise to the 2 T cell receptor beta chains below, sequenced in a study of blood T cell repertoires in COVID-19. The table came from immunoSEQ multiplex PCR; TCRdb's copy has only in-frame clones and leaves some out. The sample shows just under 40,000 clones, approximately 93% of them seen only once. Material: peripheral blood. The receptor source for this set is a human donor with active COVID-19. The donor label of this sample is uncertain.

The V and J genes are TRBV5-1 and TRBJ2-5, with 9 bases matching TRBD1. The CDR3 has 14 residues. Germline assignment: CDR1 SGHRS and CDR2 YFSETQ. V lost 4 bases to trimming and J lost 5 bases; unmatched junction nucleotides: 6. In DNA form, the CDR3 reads TGCGCCAGCAGCGGTGGACAGGGGACGGAGACCCAGTACTTC. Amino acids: CASSGGQGTETQYF. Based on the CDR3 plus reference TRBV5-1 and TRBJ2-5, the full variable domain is KAGVTQTPRYLIKTRGQQVTLSCSPISGHRSVSWYQQTPGQGLQFLFEYFSETQRNKGNFPGRFSGRQFSNSRSEMNVSTLELGDSALYLCASSGGQGTETQYFGPGTRLLVL.

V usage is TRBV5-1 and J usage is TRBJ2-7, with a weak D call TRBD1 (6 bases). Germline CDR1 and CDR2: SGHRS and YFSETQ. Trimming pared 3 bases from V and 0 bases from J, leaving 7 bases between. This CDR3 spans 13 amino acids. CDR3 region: CASSSGVSYEQYF. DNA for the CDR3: TGCGCCAGCAGCTCAGGGGTCTCCTACGAGCAGTACTTC.